These T cell receptor beta chains were read from a single sample in a study of metastatic and nonmetastatic thyroid tumors. TCRdb reprocessed the PCR reads using MiXCR. Altogether some 86,000 clones are present, around 13% being singletons, with the ten largest covering around 10%. The sequencing sample was made of tumor tissue. Source of these receptors: a female donor with papillary thyroid cancer or a benign thyroid nodule (not recorded which). Some clones in this sample may be carry-over from other donors' samples. CDR3s include the opening cysteine and the closing phenylalanine or tryptophan. D genes are given only for firm matches. Some rows have no size entry. The others give once, few or many, or a class for an expanded clone.

many	TRBV6-1	NA	TRBJ2-7	CASSYARTGSPYEQYF	TGTGCCAGCAGTTATGCCCGAACAGGCAGCCCCTACGAGCAGTACTTC
many	TRBV3-1	TRBD2	TRBJ2-7	CASSLGTSGREQYF	TGTGCCAGCAGCCTAGGGACTAGCGGTCGAGAGCAGTACTTC
many	TRBV5-4	NA	TRBJ2-3	CASSLDATDTQYF	TGTGCCAGCAGCTTAGACGCCACAGATACGCAGTATTTT
many	TRBV10-3	TRBD2	TRBJ2-1	CAIGLLASTYNEQFF	TGTGCCATCGGCCTACTAGCGTCAACCTACAATGAGCAGTTCTTC
NA	TRBV9	NA	TRBJ2-3	CASSPRLNTDTQYF	TGTGCCAGCAGCCCGCGATTGAATACAGATACGCAGTATTTT
many	TRBV6-2/TRBV6-3	TRBD2	TRBJ2-1	CASSLTETSVYNEQFF	TGTGCCAGCAGTTTGACCGAGACTAGCGTCTACAATGAGCAGTTCTTC
NA	TRBV7-2	NA	TRBJ2-7	CTSSLGQAYEQYF	TGTACCAGCAGCTTGGGTCAGGCCTACGAGCAGTACTTC
NA	TRBV20-1	NA	TRBJ2-1	CSAHQLFTKGSSYNEQFF	TGCAGTGCACACCAGCTGTTCACAAAAGGGAGCTCCTACAATGAGCAGTTCTTC
many	TRBV12-3/TRBV12-4	NA	TRBJ1-1	CASSLGSYGTEAFF	TGTGCCAGCAGTTTAGGGTCTTATGGCACTGAAGCTTTCTTT
many	TRBV3-1	NA	TRBJ2-7	CASSQEMMYEQYF	TGTGCCAGCAGCCAAGAGATGATGTACGAGCAGTACTTC
NA	TRBV24-1	NA	TRBJ2-5	CATSDGNQDTQYF	TGTGCCACCAGTGACGGTAACCAAGATACCCAGTACTTC
many	TRBV9	NA	TRBJ2-3	CASSVDQGITDTQYF	TGTGCCAGCAGCGTAGACCAGGGGATAACGGATACGCAGTATTTT
NA	TRBV4-3	NA	TRBJ1-5	CASSQDRVQGGQPQHF	TGCGCCAGCAGCCAAGATAGGGTACAGGGTGGTCAGCCCCAGCATTTT
many	TRBV19	NA	TRBJ2-1	CASSIESTTTYNEQFF	TGTGCCAGTAGTATAGAGTCGACTACCACCTACAATGAGCAGTTCTTC
NA	TRBV6-1	NA	TRBJ2-1	CASRPLSSGGEHFF	TGTGCCAGCAGACCTCTATCGTCCGGAGGGGAGCATTTCTTC
many	TRBV15	TRBD1	TRBJ2-7	CATSRAGQGAREQYF	TGTGCCACCAGCAGAGCAGGACAGGGGGCACGGGAGCAGTACTTC
many	TRBV12-3/TRBV12-4	TRBD2	TRBJ2-1	CASRPSGRYEQFF	TGTGCCAGCAGGCCTAGCGGGAGGTATGAGCAGTTCTTC
many	TRBV25-1	NA	TRBJ1-1	CASSELGRQTEAFF	TGTGCCAGCAGTGAATTGGGGCGGCAGACTGAAGCTTTCTTT
many	TRBV5-4	NA	TRBJ2-5	CASRTESGWGSQYF	TGTGCCAGCAGGACGGAATCGGGATGGGGGTCCCAGTACTTC
many	TRBV19	NA	TRBJ2-5	CASSISDLGETQYF	TGTGCCAGTAGTATCTCGGATCTAGGGGAGACCCAGTACTTC
many	TRBV12-3/TRBV12-4	NA	TRBJ1-1	CASSPGHRRRSNTEAFF	TGTGCCAGCAGCCCGGGACACCGTAGGAGGTCGAACACTGAAGCTTTCTTT
few	TRBV11-2	TRBD2	TRBJ2-1	CASSSGLAGGNEQFF	TGTGCCAGCAGCTCGGGACTAGCGGGAGGTAATGAGCAGTTCTTC
NA	TRBV30	NA	TRBJ2-1	CAWSGASGLYDEQFF	TGTGCCTGGAGTGGGGCGAGCGGACTCTACGATGAGCAGTTCTTC
NA	TRBV24-1	NA	TRBJ2-5	CATRARFHWETQYF	TGTGCCACCAGGGCCCGGTTCCACTGGGAGACCCAGTACTTC
many	TRBV5-1	TRBD2	TRBJ2-2	CASSLSGTNTGELFF	TGCGCCAGCAGCCTTAGCGGGACCAACACCGGGGAGCTGTTTTTT
many	TRBV7-2	NA	TRBJ2-7	CASSRDTLGEQYF	TGTGCCAGCAGCCGGGACACCCTAGGGGAGCAGTACTTC
medium-sized	TRBV6-7	NA	TRBJ2-7	CASSYSSGVIYEQYF	TGTGCCAGCAGTTACTCATCGGGGGTTATCTACGAGCAGTACTTC
NA	TRBV6-2/TRBV6-3	TRBD1	TRBJ2-1	CASSNLGQGALNEQFF	TGTGCCAGCAGTAACTTGGGACAGGGGGCGCTCAATGAGCAGTTCTTC
many	TRBV18	NA	TRBJ1-2	CASSEQATNYGYTF	TGTGCCAGCTCCGAACAGGCGACTAACTATGGCTACACCTTC
many	TRBV30	TRBD2	TRBJ2-3	CAWRLAGLSTDTQYF	TGTGCCTGGAGATTAGCGGGGCTAAGCACAGATACGCAGTATTTT
NA	TRBV9	NA	TRBJ2-5	CASSADLREETQYF	TGTGCCAGCAGCGCGGACCTAAGGGAAGAGACCCAGTACTTC
many	TRBV6-1	NA	TRBJ2-7	CASRAAGLTYEQYF	TGTGCCAGCAGGGCGGCGGGGCTTACCTACGAGCAGTACTTC
NA	TRBV6-5	NA	TRBJ2-1	CASSYGGDLDEQFF	TGTGCCAGCAGTTACGGCGGGGACCTTGATGAGCAGTTCTTC
NA	TRBV5-1	TRBD1	TRBJ1-2	CASSSKTTGDTGYTF	TGCGCCAGCAGCTCAAAGACTACAGGGGACACTGGCTACACCTTC
NA	TRBV11-2	NA	TRBJ2-7	CASSHTDTFYEQYF	TGTGCCAGCAGCCACACGGACACATTCTACGAGCAGTACTTC
many	TRBV3-1	TRBD2	TRBJ2-7	CASSRAGVSYEQYF	TGTGCCAGCAGCCGTGCGGGAGTCTCCTACGAGCAGTACTTC
many	TRBV5-6	NA	TRBJ2-7	CASTTLGGGVYEQYF	TGTGCCAGCACCACCCTCGGGGGTGGGGTGTACGAGCAGTACTTC
medium-sized	TRBV6-2/TRBV6-3	TRBD2	TRBJ2-1	CASKGTREFDEQFF	TGTGCCAGCAAAGGGACTAGGGAGTTCGATGAGCAGTTCTTC